This paragraph covers one TCR beta chain sequence. The antigen is unknown. The source of the sample is a study of cytomegalovirus exposure and HLA in healthy donors. Study-wide results and caveats: The study found most TCR sequences rare, yet found some public TCRs in many donors. Researchers reportedly found TCR beta sequences accurately predicted most subjects' HLA-A and HLA-B alleles. Earlier results showed most TCR beta V segments being productive about 87% or about 30% of the time.

Germline CDR1 reads MNHEY; CDR2 reads SVGAGI. The CDR3 totals 13 residues. V lost 10 bases to trimming and J lost 3 bases; unmatched junction nucleotides: 8. The PCR contained 60 Vbeta and 13 Jbeta primers. In the original workflow: As a later analysis found, there were approximately 80 million unique TCR beta chains, of which around 10 million were shared. The repertoire was sequenced with immunoSEQ multiplex PCR; TCRdb's copy has only in-frame clones and lacks some. D and trimming come from the DNA, and the V and J calls and clone size come from that table. The sample has 250,000 to 350,000 clones, about nine tenths seen once; the top ten hold less than 4.5%.

This sequence was found in a man in his forties in good health and CMV-seropositive. The sequenced material came from PBMCs. The chain employs TRBV6-5 and TRBJ1-1; TRBD1 aligns across 7 bases. In DNA, the CDR3 is TGTGCCACCTTAGACAGGGCTGACACTGAAGCTTTCTTT. Translating gives CATLDRADTEAFF.